The 16 T cell receptor beta chains below come from one sample, sequenced in a study of shared clonotypes between healthy human individuals. Using immunoSEQ multiplex PCR, the repertoire was profiled, and TCRdb retains in-frame clones only, with some absent. The sample consists of roughly 1,100,000 clones, around 76% of them appearing once. Input material: memory CD4+ T cells sorted from blood. Subset described: CD45RA-negative fraction. Receptors were obtained from a man between 18 and 29 years old in good health.

The rearrangement joins TRBV19 to TRBJ2-7; tentative D call: TRBD1 (5 bases). This CDR3 region has 15 residues. Germline V gene sequence: CDR1 LNHDA, CDR2 SQIVND (reference sequence). The V end was cut by 6 bases, the J end by 3 bases, with 18 bases between. CDR3 DNA sequence: TGTGCCAGTAGCAGAATGGCAGGGTCATTCTACGAGCAGTACTTC. Protein: CASSRMAGSFYEQYF.

The chain employs TRBV28 and TRBJ1-5, with 10 bases lining up with TRBD1. Germline V CDR1 and CDR2: MDHEN, SYDVKM. The CDR3 totals 14 residues. After removal of 6 bases from V and 7 bases from J, the junction contained 6 bases not matched to a gene. The CDR3 loop is CASSGQGVRQPQHF. DNA for the CDR3: TGTGCCAGCAGCGGACAGGGGGTGAGGCAGCCCCAGCATTTT.

This rearrangement joins TRBV18 to TRBJ1-5; a weak D match, TRBD1 (6 bases). The CDR3 has 15 residues. CDR1 and CDR2 (germline): KGHSH, LQKENI. The V end lost 3 bases, the J end lost 4 bases, and 13 bases lay between the germline ends. The CDR3 nucleotides read TGTGCCAGCTCACCGTCCGGGGGCTGGAATCAGCCCCAGCATTTT. This gives the protein CASSPSGGWNQPQHF.

The J gene is TRBJ1-5, the V gene TRBV19; D perhaps matches TRBD1 (5 bases). Germline CDR1 is LNHDA and CDR2 is SQIVND (reference sequence). The CDR3 runs 15 residues. V lost 6 bases to trimming and J lost 4 bases, with 16 bases between them. This CDR3 is CASRRDRSKNQPQHF. CDR3 nucleotides: TGTGCCAGTAGAAGAGACAGAAGTAAAAATCAGCCCCAGCATTTT.

Concerning this clone: This specimen includes other DNA sequences encoding the same CDR3. The chain combines TRBV18 with TRBJ1-5; D gene uncertain. The CDR3 is 13 amino acids. Germline assignment: CDR1 KGHSH and CDR2 LQKENI. Deletions cut 2 bases from V and 4 bases from J, with 6 bases between. DNA of the CDR3: TGTGCCAGCTCACCAGACGGTAATCAGCCCCAGCATTTT. This translates into CASSPDGNQPQHF.

In this sample, this clone turned up a few times. The J gene is TRBJ2-1, the V gene TRBV29-1; 7 bases line up with TRBD1. The CDR3 consists of 16 residues. Germline CDR1 reads SQVTM; CDR2 reads ANQGSEA. The V and J ends lost 0 bases and 2 bases, in that order; junction bases with no gene match: 7. The CDR3 spells CSVEDWPGGTYNEQFF. CDR3 DNA: TGCAGCGTTGAAGATTGGCCAGGGGGTACCTACAATGAGCAGTTCTTC.

The chain links TRBV5-1 to TRBJ2-2; D may correspond to TRBD1 or TRBD2 (5 bases each). V shed 0 bases and J shed 8 bases, with 11 bases lying between them. Germline assignment: CDR1 SGHRS and CDR2 YFSETQ. The CDR3 totals 14 residues. Here the CDR3 reads CASSLAEGSGELFF. DNA of the CDR3: TGCGCCAGCAGCTTGGCCGAGGGGAGTGGGGAGCTGTTTTTT.

V and J are TRBV5-4 and TRBJ2-1, with 14 nucleotides matching TRBD2. Germline V gene lookup returns CDR1 SGHNT and CDR2 YYREEE (reference sequence). This CDR3 region has 16 residues. The V and J ends lost 4 bases and 3 bases, in that order; junction bases with no gene match: 3. The CDR3 nucleotides are TGTGCCAGCAGCGTCGGGACTAGCGGGAGCTACAATGAGCAGTTCTTC. It is translated as CASSVGTSGSYNEQFF.

V and J are TRBV18 and TRBJ2-7; TRBD1 aligns across 8 bases. J lost 4 bases, V lost 2 bases, and 7 bases had no gene match. Germline-derived CDR1 and CDR2 are KGHSH and LQKENI. The CDR3 covers 15 residues. CDR3 sequence reads: CASSPGQGAIYEQYF. The CDR3 bases are TGTGCCAGCTCACCAGGGCAGGGGGCTATTTACGAGCAGTACTTC.

The chain combines TRBV4-1 with TRBJ2-2; TRBD2 matches at 12 bases. Germline values: CDR1 MGHRA, CDR2 YSYEKL. The CDR3 length is 18 residues. V dropped 6 bases and J dropped 3; count of bases not matched to a gene: 11. The CDR3 reads CASRSSGRAVMDTGELFF. The CDR3 DNA reads TGCGCCAGCAGATCTAGCGGGAGGGCCGTGATGGACACCGGGGAGCTGTTTTTT.

This chain connects TRBV7-2 to TRBJ1-2; 7 bases are shared with TRBD1. The CDR3 loop spans 15 amino acids. Germline V gene sequence: CDR1 SGHTA, CDR2 FQGNSA. Trimming took 5 bases from V and 3 from J; bases not matched to a gene: 9. Here the CDR3 reads CASSRHAGGDYGYTF. CDR3 bases: TGTGCCAGCAGCCGACATGCAGGGGGGGACTATGGCTACACCTTC.

The V call is TRBV19, the J call TRBJ2-7, with 9 nucleotides matching TRBD2. Germline CDR1 reads LNHDA; CDR2 reads SQIVND (reference sequence). The junction had 4 bases not matched to a gene; V was cut back by 4 bases and J by 3 bases. The CDR3 sequence is 14 residues long. In nucleotides, the CDR3 is TGTGCCAGTAGTACGGGACTAGCTCACTACGAGCAGTACTTC. This sequence encodes CASSTGLAHYEQYF.

This clone has only one observation. This chain joins TRBV30 and TRBJ1-4; a possible D gene is TRBD1 (6 bases). The CDR3 length is 13 residues. Trimming shortened V by 4 bases and J by 4 bases, and 10 bases separated the two germline ends. Germline V gene data show CDR1 as GTSNPN and CDR2 as SVGIG (reference sequence). CDR3 protein: CAWMGGHNEKLFF. For the CDR3, the DNA is TGTGCCTGGATGGGGGGCCATAATGAAAAACTGTTTTTT.

J is TRBJ2-3 and V is TRBV11-3, with 9 positions matching TRBD2. Germline V gene sequence: CDR1 SGHNT, CDR2 YENEEA. Germline trimming cut 3 bases from V and 8 bases from J; bases unmatched to any gene: 6. CDR3 length: 14 amino acids. The CDR3 here is CASSLAGGSGTQYF. The CDR3 nucleotides read TGTGCCAGCAGCTTGGCGGGGGGGTCTGGTACGCAGTATTTT.

For the CDR3, the DNA is TGTGCCAGCAGTGTAAGTCGGGCCCAAACGGGTTCCACCTTC. It codes for CASSVSRAQTGSTF. This rearrangement joins TRBV2 to TRBJ1-2; D is unresolved. V was trimmed by 4 bases and J by 13 bases, leaving 22 bases between them. The CDR3 spans 14 residues. The V gene's germline CDR1 is SNHLY and CDR2 FYNNEI.

The chain has TRBV5-1 and TRBJ2-5; D may match TRBD1 or TRBD2 (5 bases each). Per germline, CDR1 SGHRS and CDR2 YFSETQ. The CDR3 consists of 15 residues. Trimming cost V 0 bases and J 3 bases, with 12 bases left between them. CDR3 in amino acids: CASSLGGTQEETQYF. As DNA, the CDR3 is TGCGCCAGCAGCTTGGGGGGGACGCAGGAAGAGACCCAGTACTTC.